These T cell receptor beta chains were read from a single sample in a study of blood T cell repertoires in COVID-19. Produced via immunoSEQ multiplex PCR; TCRdb's table is partial and in-frame only. This sample yields some 300,000 clones, of which around nine tenths are seen a single time; over 1% belongs to the top ten. The sequencing input was peripheral blood. These TCRs come from a man in his 70s with acute or convalescent COVID-19. Both conserved end residues are part of each CDR3. A D gene is named only where the DNA matches it firmly. Clone size is not always given. Where it is, it says once, few, many or a class for expanded clones.

J | length | D | size | V | CDR3 | DNA
TRBJ2-2 | 18 | TRBD1 | - | TRBV6-2/TRBV6-3 | CASSYSPDRGLYTGELFF | TGTGCCAGCAGTTACTCTCCGGACAGGGGGCTTTACACCGGGGAGCTGTTTTTT
TRBJ1-4 | 14 | TRBD1 | once | TRBV2 | CASTKTGPGEKLFF | TGTGCCAGCACCAAGACAGGGCCGGGGGAAAAACTGTTTTTT
TRBJ1-2 | 15 | - | - | TRBV6-6 | CASSYGAGDNYGYTF | TGTGCCAGCAGTTACGGGGCAGGGGATAACTATGGCTACACCTTC
TRBJ1-5 | 13 | - | once | TRBV9 | CASSVADNWPQHF | TGTGCCAGCAGCGTAGCGGACAATTGGCCCCAGCATTTT
TRBJ2-7 | 14 | - | - | TRBV7-2 | CASATTDGFYEQYF | TGTGCCAGCGCGACTACGGACGGCTTCTACGAGCAGTACTTC
TRBJ1-2 | 14 | TRBD1 | few | TRBV28 | CASSLGQRSYGYTF | TGTGCCAGCAGCCTGGGACAGCGAAGCTATGGCTACACCTTC
TRBJ1-5 | 15 | - | - | TRBV9 | CASSVGGGGNQPQHF | TGTGCCAGCAGCGTAGGGGGGGGCGGCAATCAGCCCCAGCATTTT
TRBJ1-1 | 11 | - | - | TRBV12-3/TRBV12-4 | CASSRGNVAFF | TGTGCCAGCAGCCGGGGGAACGTTGCTTTCTTT
TRBJ1-4 | 14 | - | - | TRBV28 | CASSTGTSNEKLFF | TGTGCCAGCAGCACAGGGACCTCTAATGAAAAACTGTTTTTT
TRBJ1-2 | 15 | - | - | TRBV4-1 | CASSQSTTNPYGYTF | TGCGCCAGCAGCCAATCAACGACAAACCCATATGGCTACACCTTC
TRBJ1-2 | 18 | - | - | TRBV4-2 | CASSQDPDRTLMNYGYTF | TGTGCCAGCAGCCAAGACCCAGACAGGACTTTAATGAACTATGGCTACACCTTC
TRBJ1-2 | 14 | TRBD1 | few | TRBV5-1 | CASSPGQAGYGYTF | TGCGCCAGCAGCCCGGGACAGGCCGGCTATGGCTACACCTTC
TRBJ2-1 | 13 | TRBD1 | - | TRBV5-4 | CASSGDRNNEQFF | TGTGCCAGCAGCGGGGACAGAAACAATGAGCAGTTCTTC
TRBJ2-5 | 16 | TRBD1 | - | TRBV28 | CASSLPGQGTQETQYF | TGTGCCAGCAGTCTGCCGGGACAGGGGACCCAAGAGACCCAGTACTTC
TRBJ1-4 | 15 | TRBD1 | once | TRBV5-1 | CASSLAGQGNEKLFF | TGCGCCAGCAGCTTGGCCGGACAGGGGAATGAAAAACTGTTTTTT
TRBJ1-6 | 13 | - | - | TRBV7-2 | CASSSDRNSPLHF | TGTGCCAGCAGCTCTGACAGAAACTCACCCCTCCACTTT
TRBJ2-3 | 15 | - | - | TRBV14 | CASSQGRGSTDTQYF | TGTGCCAGCAGCCAAGGTCGGGGTAGCACAGATACGCAGTATTTT
TRBJ1-5 | 17 | - | - | TRBV19 | CASSLSTGHMGNQPQHF | TGTGCCAGTAGCCTATCTACGGGACACATGGGGAATCAGCCCCAGCATTTT
TRBJ2-7 | 13 | - | few | TRBV7-9 | CASSLGGSFEQYF | TGTGCCAGCAGCTTAGGTGGCTCGTTCGAGCAGTACTTC
TRBJ2-5 | 15 | TRBD2 | - | TRBV29-1 | CSVLGLAGGWETQYF | TGCAGCGTTTTAGGACTAGCGGGAGGTTGGGAGACCCAGTACTTC
TRBJ1-5 | 16 | TRBD1 | - | TRBV6-1 | CASSDRRGYSNQPQHF | TGTGCCAGCAGTGATCGCAGGGGGTATAGCAATCAGCCCCAGCATTTT
TRBJ2-7 | 13 | TRBD2 | - | TRBV10-3 | CALSGGSYYEQYF | TGTGCCCTGAGCGGGGGCAGTTACTACGAGCAGTACTTC
TRBJ2-3 | 14 | TRBD2 | - | TRBV4-1 | CASSRSGSPDTQYF | TGCGCCAGCAGCCGAAGCGGGAGCCCAGATACGCAGTATTTT
TRBJ1-2 | 13 | - | - | TRBV2 | CASSDSGYSGYTF | TGTGCCAGCAGTGATTCAGGGTACAGTGGCTACACCTTC
TRBJ2-1 | 16 | TRBD2 | - | TRBV5-1 | CASSLGTGGPYNEQFF | TGCGCCAGCAGCTTGGGGACGGGAGGGCCCTACAATGAGCAGTTCTTC
TRBJ2-1 | 13 | - | - | TRBV10-3 | CAISEPGVNEQFF | TGTGCCATCAGTGAACCGGGGGTTAATGAGCAGTTCTTC
TRBJ2-7 | 14 | TRBD2 | - | TRBV5-1 | CASSWGLVSYEQYF | TGCGCCAGCAGCTGGGGACTAGTATCCTACGAGCAGTACTTC
TRBJ2-1 | 15 | - | - | TRBV19 | CASSIAGAPYNEQFF | TGTGCCAGTAGTATAGCAGGGGCCCCCTACAATGAGCAGTTCTTC
TRBJ1-1 | 13 | - | - | TRBV5-1 | CASSLVRVSEAFF | TGCGCCAGCAGCTTGGTCCGGGTCTCTGAAGCTTTCTTT
TRBJ1-6 | 18 | TRBD1 | - | TRBV18 | CASSPPGQGISYNSPLHF | TGTGCCAGCTCACCACCAGGACAGGGGATCTCCTATAATTCACCCCTCCACTTT
TRBJ2-1 | 12 | - | - | TRBV6-4 | CASSDSSSTEFF | TGTGCCAGCAGTGACTCGTCTAGCACTGAGTTCTTC
TRBJ1-6 | 14 | - | - | TRBV30 | CAQRLGGYNSPLHF | TGTGCCCAAAGGCTGGGAGGTTATAATTCACCCCTCCACTTT
TRBJ1-1 | 12 | TRBD1 | - | TRBV29-1 | CSVGQGNTEAFF | TGCAGCGTCGGACAGGGGAACACTGAAGCTTTCTTT
TRBJ1-2 | 14 | - | once | TRBV24-1 | CATSDTGLPYGYTF | TGTGCCACCAGTGATACGGGTCTCCCCTATGGCTACACCTTC
TRBJ2-2 | 12 | TRBD1 | - | TRBV29-1 | CSVTGTAGELFF | TGCAGCGTTACCGGGACAGCCGGGGAGCTGTTTTTT
TRBJ1-5 | 13 | - | - | TRBV28 | CASSLIPRQPQHF | TGTGCCAGCAGTTTAATACCGCGTCAGCCCCAGCATTTT
TRBJ2-7 | 15 | - | - | TRBV4-2 | CASSQDYGSSYEQYF | TGTGCCAGCAGCCAAGATTACGGGAGCTCCTACGAGCAGTACTTC
TRBJ2-5 | 14 | - | - | TRBV5-1 | CASRIAGQQETQYF | TGCGCCAGCAGGATCGCAGGGCAGCAAGAGACCCAGTACTTC
TRBJ2-7 | 16 | TRBD2 | - | TRBV18 | CASSLRQPSGAYEQYF | TGTGCCAGCTCACTCCGGCAGCCTAGCGGGGCCTACGAGCAGTACTTC
TRBJ1-1 | 16 | TRBD1 | few | TRBV20-1 | CSASSTGRPMDTEAFF | TGCAGTGCTAGTTCGACAGGGCGTCCCATGGACACTGAAGCTTTCTTT
TRBJ1-5 | 14 | - | - | TRBV3-1/TRBV3-2 | CASSQGLRNQPQHF | TGTGCCAGCAGCCAGGGCTTGCGCAATCAGCCCCAGCATTTT
TRBJ2-1 | 15 | - | - | TRBV7-8 | CASSLSGAVYNEQFF | TGTGCCAGCAGCTTATCAGGGGCCGTCTACAATGAGCAGTTCTTC
TRBJ2-7 | 15 | - | - | TRBV7-2 | CASSLEGGGVGEQYF | TGTGCCAGCAGCTTAGAAGGTGGAGGGGTCGGCGAGCAGTACTTC
TRBJ1-3 | 15 | TRBD1 | - | TRBV5-1 | CASSLGGTGRGTIYF | TGCGCCAGCAGCTTGGGAGGGACAGGGCGCGGCACCATATATTTT
TRBJ1-4 | 13 | TRBD1 | - | TRBV3-1/TRBV3-2 | CASSPGQGGKLFF | TGTGCCAGCAGCCCCGGACAGGGTGGAAAACTGTTTTTT